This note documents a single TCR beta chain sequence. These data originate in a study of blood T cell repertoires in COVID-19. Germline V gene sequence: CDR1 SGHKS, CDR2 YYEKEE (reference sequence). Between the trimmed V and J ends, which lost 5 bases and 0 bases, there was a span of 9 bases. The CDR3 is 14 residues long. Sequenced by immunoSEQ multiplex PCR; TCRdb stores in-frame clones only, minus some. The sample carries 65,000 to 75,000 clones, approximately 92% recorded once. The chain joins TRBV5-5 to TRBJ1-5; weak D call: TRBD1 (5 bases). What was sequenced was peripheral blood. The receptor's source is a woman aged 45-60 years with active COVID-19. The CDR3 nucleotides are TGTGCCAGCAGGGAAGGGGCTAGCAATCAGCCCCAGCATTTT. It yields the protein CASREGASNQPQHF. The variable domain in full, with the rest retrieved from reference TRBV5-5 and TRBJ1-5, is DAGVTQSPTHLIKTRGQQVTLRCSPISGHKSVSWYQQVLGQGPQFIFQYYEKEERGRGNFPDRFSARQFPNYSSELNVNALLLGDSALYLCASREGASNQPQHFGDGTRLSIL.